One sample yielded the 15 T cell receptor beta chains listed below, sequenced in a study of cytomegalovirus exposure and HLA in healthy donors. Primers: 60 Vbeta forward and 13 Jbeta reverse. Assay used: immunoSEQ multiplex PCR; TCRdb lists only in-frame clones, some missing. The profile shows approximately 200,000 clones, 75% to 85% of them singletons. The sample was PBMCs. The source of these receptors is a girl aged 10 to 17 in good health and CMV-seropositive.

This clone appeared once. V is TRBV5-6 and J is TRBJ1-4; the match to TRBD1 covers 8 bases. CDR3 length: 14 amino acids. Unmatched junction bases numbered 6, after V lost 4 bases and J lost 7 bases. The germline V gene has CDR1 SGHDT and CDR2 YYEEEE. The CDR3 sequence is CASSTGGLGEKLFF. In DNA form, the CDR3 reads TGTGCCAGCAGCACAGGGGGGCTGGGTGAAAAACTGTTTTTT.

The V call is TRBV27, the J call TRBJ2-7; 7 positions agree with TRBD2. Germline lookup yields CDR1 MNHEY and CDR2 SMNVEV (reference sequence). The CDR3 is 15 amino acids. The ends lost 3 bases at V and 4 bases at J; junction bases unmatched: 9. In DNA form, the CDR3 reads TGTGCCAGCAGTTTGTCCCCACCCGGGAGGTACGAGCAGTACTTC. It encodes CASSLSPPGRYEQYF.

A single count supports this clone. The V and J genes are TRBV19 and TRBJ1-1, with 7 bases lining up with TRBD1. The CDR3 contains 15 residues. V lost 4 bases to trimming and J lost 9 bases; unmatched junction nucleotides: 14. Germline loops: CDR1 LNHDA, CDR2 SQIVND (reference sequence). The CDR3 is CASSTASAGGLKAFF. The CDR3 DNA is TGTGCCAGTAGTACGGCCTCGGCAGGGGGGCTGAAAGCTTTCTTT.

This chain connects TRBV4-1 to TRBJ2-5, with a weak D call TRBD1 (5 bases). The CDR3 has 14 amino acids. CDR1 and CDR2 from the germline V gene are MGHRA and YSYEKL. V lost 4 bases and J lost 5, with 14 bases in between. The CDR3 sequence is CASSRAQGFETQYF. The CDR3 region has the DNA TGCGCCAGCAGCCGGGCTCAGGGTTTCGAGACCCAGTACTTC.

This clone was found once. The chain combines TRBV6-1 with TRBJ2-7; D unresolved. V lost 4 bases and J 5 bases, leaving 18 bases between the germline ends. The germline CDR1 and CDR2 sequences are MNHNS and SASEGT. The CDR3 length is 15 residues. This CDR3 is CASSVTLLRVDEQYF. The CDR3 DNA follows: TGTGCCAGCAGTGTAACCCTTCTCCGGGTAGACGAGCAGTACTTC.

Note on this clone: Other DNA sequences in this sample translate to the same CDR3. The chain recombines TRBV9 with TRBJ2-3; D uncertain. The CDR3 contains 15 residues. The V end was cut by 2 bases, the J end by 0 bases, with 10 bases between. From germline, CDR1 is SGDLS and CDR2 YYNGEE. The CDR3 nucleotides are TGTGCCAGCAGCGTTGGTCTAGTGAGCACAGATACGCAGTATTTT. Its translation: CASSVGLVSTDTQYF.

The chain is built from TRBV6-5 and TRBJ1-4; D uncertain. The V end was cut by 4 bases, the J end by 3 bases, with 6 bases between. Germline assignment: CDR1 MNHEY and CDR2 SVGAGI. The CDR3 is 13 amino acids. The chain's CDR3 is CASSFQSNEKLFF. The CDR3 DNA is TGTGCCAGCAGTTTTCAGTCTAATGAAAAACTGTTTTTT.

The CDR3 region is CASSPTDSNYGYTF. DNA for the CDR3: TGTGCCAGCTCACCAACGGACAGTAACTATGGCTACACCTTC. This chain connects TRBV18 to TRBJ1-2; D may be TRBD1 (6 bases). The CDR3 sequence is 14 residues long. CDR1 KGHSH and CDR2 LQKENI come from the germline V gene. Trimming took 2 bases from V and 1 from J, leaving 8 bases between them.

J is TRBJ1-3 and V is TRBV10-3; a possible D gene is TRBD1 (6 bases). Germline CDR1 and CDR2: ENHRY and SYGVKD. The CDR3 extends over 13 amino acids. Trimming left V 6 bases short and J 2 bases short, with 8 bases between. The DNA for the CDR3 is TGTGCCATCAGCACAGGGACTGGAAACACCATATATTTT. The encoded protein is CAISTGTGNTIYF.

This clone has just one count. This sequence joins TRBV27 and TRBJ2-7, with D tentatively TRBD1 (5 bases). This CDR3 has 16 amino acids. The germline CDR1 and CDR2 sequences are MNHEY and SMNVEV (reference sequence). The V end lost 3 bases, the J end lost 3 bases, and 18 bases lay between the germline ends. CDR3 sequence (DNA): TGTGCCAGCAGTTTCCAGGGTTGGGATAGGAGCTACGAGCAGTACTTC. This encodes CASSFQGWDRSYEQYF.

The chain combines TRBV7-2 with TRBJ1-6; 8 bases line up with TRBD1. This CDR3 has 14 residues. Per germline, CDR1 SGHTA and CDR2 FQGNSA. V lost 5 bases to trimming and J lost 8 bases; unmatched junction nucleotides: 5. CDR3 DNA: TGTGCCAGCAGCCCCGACAGGGGATATTCACCCCTCCACTTT. Translated, it gives CASSPDRGYSPLHF.

The chain couples TRBV2 to TRBJ2-5, with D unresolved. The germline V gene has CDR1 SNHLY and CDR2 FYNNEI. The CDR3 extends over 11 amino acids. V lost 6 bases and J lost 5, with 7 bases in between. The CDR3 loop is CASSLGETQYF. CDR3 nucleotide sequence: TGTGCCAGCAGCCTCGGGGAGACCCAGTACTTC.

The sample holds one count of this clone. The chain combines TRBV7-6 with TRBJ2-7, with D tentatively TRBD1 (6 bases). In germline, CDR1 is SGHVS, CDR2 FNYEAQ. The length of the CDR3 is 15 residues. V gave up 4 bases and J gave up 0 bases, with 13 bases separating them. The CDR3: CASSSSQGFSYEQYF. The CDR3 DNA is TGTGCCAGCAGCTCCTCACAGGGCTTCTCCTACGAGCAGTACTTC. The variable domain in full, with the rest retrieved from reference TRBV7-6 and TRBJ2-7, is GAGVSQSPRYKVTKRGQDVALRCDPISGHVSLYWYRQALGQGPEFLTYFNYEAQQDKSGLPNDRFSAERPEGSISTLTIQRTEQRDSAMYRCASSSSQGFSYEQYFGPGTRLTVT.

This CDR3 reads CASSPDGSGNQPQHF. The CDR3 DNA reads as TGTGCCAGCTCACCGGACGGGAGTGGCAATCAGCCCCAGCATTTT. The V and J genes are TRBV18 and TRBJ1-5; no clear D gene. Germline CDR1 is KGHSH and CDR2 is LQKENI. The CDR3 is made up of 15 amino acids. V was clipped by 3 bases and J by 2 bases, with 11 bases between them.

The rearrangement links TRBV9 to TRBJ2-1, with D uncertain. CDR1 is SGDLS, CDR2 YYNGEE, per germline. Trimming stripped 0 bases from V and 7 bases from J, with 17 bases between. The CDR3 covers 16 residues. CDR3 loop: CASSVGAGGLKNEQFF. The DNA for the CDR3 is TGTGCCAGCAGCGTAGGAGCAGGTGGGTTAAAGAATGAGCAGTTCTTC. The whole variable domain, remainder taken from reference TRBV9 and TRBJ2-1, is DSGVTQTPKHLITATGQRVTLRCSPRSGDLSVYWYQQSLDQGLQFLIQYYNGEERAKGNILERFSAQQFPDLHSELNLSSLELGDSALYFCASSVGAGGLKNEQFFGPGTRLTVL.